The 17 T cell receptor beta chains given below trace back to one sample, sequenced in a study of identical twins. TCRdb redid the calling of the 5' RACE reads with MiXCR, one entry per CDR3 protein. The table has about 530,000 distinct CDR3 sequences, nearly 15% seen once; the top ten hold roughly 0.42%. These sequences were also reported in another study, on yellow fever vaccine responses in identical twins.

The sample taken for sequencing was CD4+ T cells sorted from blood. All receptors come from a woman aged 18-35 years in good health.

There are a few counts of this clonotype. The chain recombines TRBV5-1 with TRBJ2-7; the D gene is possibly TRBD1 (6 bases). V was clipped by 0 bases and J by 8 bases, with 21 bases between them. The length of the CDR3 is 16 residues. The germline CDR1 and CDR2 sequences are SGHRS and YFSETQ. In DNA form, the CDR3 reads TGCGCCAGCAGCTTGGAACCGGGACGGGTTGGGACACAGCAGTACTTC. Translating it yields CASSLEPGRVGTQQYF.

This clonotype was found many times. The chain recombines TRBV7-8 with TRBJ2-1; 9 bases line up with TRBD2. Looked up from germline, CDR1 is SGHVS and CDR2 is FQNEAQ. The V and J ends lost 3 bases and 0 bases, in that order; junction bases with no gene match: 12. The CDR3 is 19 residues long. The CDR3, as DNA: TGTGCCAGCAGCTTGAGGTCTGGCGGGGGGGTTAGCTCCTACAATGAGCAGTTCTTC. Encoded protein: CASSLRSGGGVSSYNEQFF. Complete variable domain (other parts from reference TRBV7-8 and TRBJ2-1): GAGVSQSPRYKVAKRGQDVALRCDPISGHVSLFWYQQALGQGPEFLTYFQNEAQLDKSGLPSDRFFAERPEGSVSTLKIQRTQQEDSAVYLCASSLRSGGGVSSYNEQFFGPGTRLTVL.

The V call is TRBV11-3, the J call TRBJ2-7, with 7 bases that match TRBD2. Germline V CDR1 and CDR2: SGHNT, YENEEA. J was trimmed by 5 bases and V by 5 bases; bases with no gene match: 12. The CDR3 runs 15 residues. CDR3 sequence: CASSLPAGEINEQYF. In nucleotides, the CDR3 is TGTGCCAGCAGCCTCCCTGCGGGAGAAATCAACGAGCAGTACTTC.

The sample holds a few counts of this clonotype. The gene calls are TRBV10-3 and TRBJ2-2, with a possible D match to TRBD1 (5 bases). Germline CDR1 is ENHRY and CDR2 is SYGVKD. Deletions cut 10 bases from V and 4 bases from J, with 13 bases between. The CDR3 is 13 residues long. Here the CDR3 DNA reads TGTGCCAGAAGACAGCAACTCACCGGGGAGCTGTTTTTT. It specifies CARRQQLTGELFF.

This chain links TRBV18 with TRBJ2-5; the D gene could be TRBD1 or TRBD2 (5 bases each). V was clipped by 4 bases and J by 1 base, with 13 bases between them. Per germline, CDR1 KGHSH and CDR2 LQKENI. This CDR3 is built from 15 residues. Written as DNA, the CDR3 is TGTGCCAGCTCACAAACGACCGGGACCCAAGAGACCCAGTACTTC. Encoded protein: CASSQTTGTQETQYF.

In regard to this clonotype: Since the CDR3 does not end with the conserved phenylalanine or tryptophan, this likely comes from a read error. CDR3 amino acids: CASSLGGSGTSGSNEQFL. DNA of the CDR3: TGCGCCAGCAGCTTGGGTGGGTCCGGGACTAGCGGGTCGAATGAGCAGTTCCTC. V gene TRBV5-1 combines with J gene TRBJ2-1; 12 bases match TRBD2. With 0 bases clipped from V and 7 bases from J, the junction kept 11 bases outside the gene matches. Germline lookup yields CDR1 SGHRS and CDR2 YFSETQ. The length of the CDR3 is 18 residues.

This clonotype has a handful of counts. The CDR3 sequence: CSALRTSRLNTGELFF. CDR3 sequence (DNA): TGCAGTGCTCTCCGGACTAGCCGCCTAAACACCGGGGAGCTGTTTTTT. The V and J genes are TRBV20-1 and TRBJ2-2, with 8 nucleotides matching TRBD2. The CDR3 runs to 16 residues. CDR1 is DFQATT and CDR2 is SNEGSKA in the germline V gene (reference sequence). Trimming took 5 bases from V and 2 from J; bases not matched to a gene: 10.

The V and J genes are TRBV4-2 and TRBJ2-1; 10 nucleotides align to TRBD2. Looked up from germline, CDR1 is LGHNA and CDR2 is YNFKEQ. Unmatched junction bases numbered 6, after V lost 1 base and J lost 6 bases. This CDR3 has 16 residues. As DNA, the CDR3 is TGTGCCAGCAGCCAAGTGGCGCTAGCGGGGGTCAATGAGCAGTTCTTC. It codes for CASSQVALAGVNEQFF.

This clonotype has at least ten counts. J is TRBJ1-1 and V is TRBV11-2, with a possible D match to TRBD1 (5 bases). In germline, CDR1 is SGHAT, CDR2 FQNNGV. The V gene lost 1 base and the J gene lost 3 bases, with 12 bases spanning the gap. The CDR3 has 15 amino acids. CDR3 region: CASSLGSQGDTEAFF. In DNA form, the CDR3 reads TGTGCCAGCAGCTTAGGGTCCCAAGGGGACACTGAAGCTTTCTTT.

This chain uses TRBV5-1 with TRBJ2-5; 7 bases line up with TRBD1. After removal of 6 bases from V and 4 bases from J, the junction contained 12 bases not matched to a gene. The CDR3 is 15 residues long. Looked up from germline, CDR1 is SGHRS and CDR2 is YFSETQ. The CDR3 coding sequence is TGCGCCAGCAACACGGGCAGGGGGTCGGGAGAGACCCAGTACTTC. Encoded protein: CASNTGRGSGETQYF.

The rearrangement links TRBV7-6 to TRBJ2-7; 12 positions match TRBD2. V was clipped by 5 bases and J by 4 bases; unmatched bases: 6. CDR1 and CDR2 from the germline V gene are SGHVS and FNYEAQ. This CDR3 is 15 amino acids long. In DNA form, the CDR3 reads TGTGCCAGCAGCCCTAAGACTAGCGGGAGTTACGAGCAGTACTTC. Translation gives CASSPKTSGSYEQYF.

The chain is built from TRBV5-1 and TRBJ2-2, with 7 nucleotides matching TRBD1. The V gene end was trimmed by 0 bases and the J gene end by 3 bases; junction bases not matched to a gene: 5. The CDR3 runs to 16 residues. The germline CDR1 and CDR2 sequences are SGHRS and YFSETQ. As DNA, the CDR3 is TGCGCCAGCAGCTTGGCCAGGACAGGAGACACCGGGGAGCTGTTTTTT. This codes for CASSLARTGDTGELFF.

CDR3 amino acids: CSVGGATGELFF. For the CDR3, the DNA is TGCAGCGTCGGGGGGGCCACCGGGGAGCTGTTTTTT. The chain links TRBV29-1 to TRBJ2-2, with 8 nucleotides matching TRBD2. CDR1 is SQVTM and CDR2 is ANQGSEA in the germline V gene. Trimming cost V 6 bases and J 4 bases; bases outside gene matches: 1. This CDR3 region has 12 residues.

The chain joins TRBV3-1 to TRBJ1-2, with 10 positions matching TRBD1. Germline values: CDR1 LGHDT, CDR2 YNNKEL (reference sequence). The CDR3 is 17 amino acids. With V trimmed by 0 bases and J by 5 bases, 9 bases remained unmatched. CDR3 loop: CASSQEAGQGGRYGYTF. The DNA for the CDR3 is TGTGCCAGCAGCCAAGAAGCCGGACAGGGGGGTCGGTATGGCTACACCTTC.

The J gene is TRBJ2-7, the V gene TRBV3-1; D is perhaps TRBD1 (6 bases). V was pared by 2 bases and J by 5 bases, with 16 bases between. CDR1 and CDR2 (germline): LGHDT, YNNKEL (reference sequence). This CDR3 region has 15 residues. The chain's CDR3 is CASSQNRAGVDEQYF. The CDR3 region has the DNA TGTGCCAGCAGCCAAAACAGGGCCGGTGTAGACGAGCAGTACTTC.

This chain joins TRBV3-1 and TRBJ1-3, with D maybe TRBD1 (5 bases). Germline V CDR1 and CDR2: LGHDT, YNNKEL (reference sequence). With 0 bases removed from V and 10 bases from J, the gap between germline ends came to 7 bases. The CDR3 totals 12 residues. The CDR3 spells CASSQEGVTIYF. CDR3 DNA sequence: TGTGCCAGCAGCCAAGAGGGGGTAACCATATATTTT.

This clonotype was observed a handful of times. This chain connects TRBV9 to TRBJ1-2; D remains ambiguous. Germline assignment: CDR1 SGDLS and CDR2 YYNGEE. The CDR3 is 12 residues long. The V end lost 5 bases, the J end lost 4 bases, and 9 bases lay between the germline ends. CDR3 region: CASRTDSYGYTF. The CDR3 DNA reads as TGTGCCAGCAGGACGGATTCCTATGGCTACACCTTC.